The following is a T cell receptor beta chain sequence with its context. Its antigen is undetermined. There are 15 residues in the CDR3. CDR1 LNHDA and CDR2 SQIVND come from the germline V gene (reference sequence). V shed 4 bases, J shed 9 bases, and the junction held 14 bases outside the gene matches. Sequencing was performed with immunoSEQ multiplex PCR; in TCRdb, only in-frame clones are kept and a portion is missing. The sample records some 130,000 clones, around 90% being singletons. This sample stems from a study of T cell responses to AZD1222 COVID-19 vaccine. About the study: Second-dose intervals of approximately 4 or approximately 12 weeks were pooled. Whole-study results and caveats: Variant regions that are unmutated are reportedly the target of nearly half of spike-specific TCRs.

This clonotype originated in an adult in good health. Sequencing was performed on peripheral blood, taken on day 0 of AZD1222 vaccination. The chain recombines TRBV19 with TRBJ2-5, with 7 nucleotides matching TRBD1. The CDR3 protein is CASSRVLGQTIAQYF. CDR3 nucleotide sequence: TGTGCCAGTAGTAGGGTCCTGGGACAGACGATCGCCCAGTACTTC.